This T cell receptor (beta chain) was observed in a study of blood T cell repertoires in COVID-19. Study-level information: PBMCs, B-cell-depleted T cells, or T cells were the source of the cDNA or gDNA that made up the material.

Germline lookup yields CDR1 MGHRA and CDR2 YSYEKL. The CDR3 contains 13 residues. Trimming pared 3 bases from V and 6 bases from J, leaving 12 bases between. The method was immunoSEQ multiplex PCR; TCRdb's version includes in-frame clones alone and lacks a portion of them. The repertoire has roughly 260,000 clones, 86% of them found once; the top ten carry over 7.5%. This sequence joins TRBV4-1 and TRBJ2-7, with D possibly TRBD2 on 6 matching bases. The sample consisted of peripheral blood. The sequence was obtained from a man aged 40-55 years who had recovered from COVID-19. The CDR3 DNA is TGCGCCAGCAGCCACCCCAGGCGGGGCGAGCAGTACTTC. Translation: CASSHPRRGEQYF.